The clone carrying this T cell receptor (beta chain) has more than one count but fewer than ten. Per germline, CDR1 SGHTA and CDR2 FQGTGA. Trimming stripped 5 bases from V and 6 bases from J, with 13 bases between. The CDR3 consists of 13 residues. TCR beta CDR3 regions were amplified from RNA transcripts. First-round RT-PCR of the TCR CDR3 relied on the HTBI primer set. From the multiplex PCR reads, TCRdb called clonotypes with MiXCR, one entry per CDR3 protein. The data hold a few hundred thousand distinct CDR3 sequences, with approximately 15% observed a single time. These data belong to a study of T cells in Graves' hyperthyroidism and ophthalmopathy.

This sequence originates from a middle-aged woman with Graves' ophthalmopathy. This chain joins TRBV7-3 and TRBJ1-2; D perhaps matches TRBD1 (5 bases). The sample was blood. The CDR3 protein is CASSPIPGDGYTF. CDR3 coding DNA: TGTGCCAGCAGCCCCATCCCGGGGGATGGCTACACCTTC.